The present entry profiles one T cell receptor (beta chain) with its context. Its target is not known. Attachment of unique molecular identifiers to individual cDNA molecules was performed. TCRdb fed the 5' RACE reads into MiXCR, producing one record per CDR3 protein. The table includes tens of thousands of distinct CDR3 sequences, roughly a sixth detected once. This sample is part of a study of early T cells in non-severe SARS-CoV-2 infection. Study details: Sequencing was performed on bulk RNA from unsorted whole blood, leaving chains unpaired.

Study-wide results and limits: Matches to VDJdb favored anti-spike CD8 responses and missed private and CD4 specificities.

With 2 bases removed from V and 5 bases from J, the gap between germline ends came to 16 bases. This CDR3 region has 17 residues. This receptor was obtained from an adult who was a healthcare worker with PCR-confirmed SARS-CoV-2 infection or an uninfected control (not recorded which). The sequenced sample was whole blood. The genes are TRBV23-1 and TRBJ1-6, with D uncertain. TRBV23-1 falls under the ORF class, with uncertain function. The chain's CDR3 is CASSQIGPKKDNSPLHF. CDR3 DNA sequence: TGCGCCAGCAGTCAAATCGGACCGAAGAAAGATAATTCACCCCTCCACTTT.